Below, 30 T cell receptor beta chains from the same sample are listed, as sequenced in a study of shared clonotypes between healthy human individuals. Sequencing was performed with immunoSEQ multiplex PCR; in TCRdb, only in-frame clones are kept and a portion is missing. The profile shows a few hundred thousand clones, 96% of them singletons. Sample: memory CD8+ T cells sorted from blood. This sample's subset: CD45RO+ cells pooled with CCR7-negative TemRA cells. These receptors originate from a man aged 30-40 years in good health.

The chain links TRBV6-5 to TRBJ2-7; D not resolved. Germline V gene sequence: CDR1 MNHEY, CDR2 SVGAGI. The CDR3 sequence is 14 residues long. Trimming took off 0 bases at V and 2 bases at J, with 8 bases between the two ends. As DNA, the CDR3 is TGTGCCAGCAGTTACTCGGACCGTACCTACGAGCAGTACTTC. This sequence encodes CASSYSDRTYEQYF.

The chain has TRBV27 and TRBJ1-2; D unresolved. V was trimmed by 0 bases and J by 4 bases, leaving 12 bases between them. Germline V gene data show CDR1 as MNHEY and CDR2 as SMNVEV (reference sequence). CDR3 length: 15 residues. The CDR3: CASSLSRTVFYGYTF. DNA of the CDR3: TGTGCCAGCAGTTTATCCCGGACCGTATTCTATGGCTACACCTTC.

The CDR3: CASSVGTHSTDTQYF. CDR3 nucleotides: TGTGCCAGCAGCGTAGGGACTCATAGCACAGATACGCAGTATTTT. This chain uses TRBV9 with TRBJ2-3; D perhaps matches TRBD2 (5 bases). The CDR3 length is 15 residues. Germline CDR1 and CDR2: SGDLS and YYNGEE. V was pared by 0 bases and J by 0 bases, with 8 bases between.

The rearrangement links TRBV20-1 to TRBJ2-7; 8 bases fit TRBD2. The CDR3 length is 11 residues. Germline V CDR1 and CDR2: DFQATT, SNEGSKA (reference sequence). Trimming cost V 6 bases and J 3 bases; bases outside gene matches: 1. This chain's CDR3 is CSAGGGYEQYF. The CDR3 DNA reads TGCAGTGCCGGGGGGGGCTACGAGCAGTACTTC.

A single count supports this clone. The genes are TRBV5-4 and TRBJ2-7, with TRBD2 identical over 7 bases. V was pared by 2 bases and J by 5 bases, with 4 bases of the junction left unmatched. Germline CDR1 and CDR2: SGHNT and YYREEE (reference sequence). This CDR3 contains 13 residues. The CDR3 loop reads CASSFMSGNEQYF. The CDR3 DNA follows: TGTGCCAGCAGCTTTATGAGCGGGAACGAGCAGTACTTC.

V usage is TRBV5-1 and J usage is TRBJ2-2; D gene unclear. Germline lookup yields CDR1 SGHRS and CDR2 YFSETQ. This CDR3 is built from 14 residues. The V gene lost 1 base and the J gene lost 3 bases, with 7 bases spanning the gap. The DNA of the CDR3 is TGCGCCAGCAGCTTGTATCTGGACACCGGGGAGCTGTTTTTT. Amino acid sequence: CASSLYLDTGELFF.

The J gene is TRBJ2-1, the V gene TRBV27; 9 nucleotides agree with TRBD2. Germline CDR1 is MNHEY and CDR2 is SMNVEV (reference sequence). The junction had 0 bases not matched to a gene; V was cut back by 3 bases and J by 0 bases. This CDR3 has 15 residues. The CDR3 bases are TGTGCCAGCAGTTTGGGACTAGCCTCCTACAATGAGCAGTTCTTC. This sequence encodes CASSLGLASYNEQFF.

The V and J genes are TRBV9 and TRBJ2-3; TRBD2 aligns across 8 bases. Germline V gene sequence: CDR1 SGDLS, CDR2 YYNGEE. The length of the CDR3 is 15 residues. Trimming cost V 1 base and J 1 base; bases outside gene matches: 2. The CDR3 protein is CASSVNSGGTDTQYF. CDR3 in DNA: TGTGCCAGCAGCGTAAATAGCGGGGGCACAGATACGCAGTATTTT. Looking up the rest from reference TRBV9 and TRBJ2-3 gives the full variable domain: DSGVTQTPKHLITATGQRVTLRCSPRSGDLSVYWYQQSLDQGLQFLIQYYNGEERAKGNILERFSAQQFPDLHSELNLSSLELGDSALYFCASSVNSGGTDTQYFGPGTRLTVL.

The chain has TRBV2 and TRBJ1-2; D is perhaps TRBD1 (5 bases). The germline V and J ends were trimmed by 3 bases and 5 bases, with 10 bases remaining between them. The length of the CDR3 is 13 residues. Germline loops: CDR1 SNHLY, CDR2 FYNNEI. The CDR3 region has the DNA TGTGCCAGCAGTGACAGGGTGCCTTATGGCTACACCTTC. Its protein is CASSDRVPYGYTF.

The rearrangement links TRBV10-3 to TRBJ2-7, with 7 bases that match TRBD2. The CDR3 has 19 amino acids. In germline, CDR1 is ENHRY, CDR2 SYGVKD. V gave up 3 bases and J gave up 2 bases; unmatched junction bases: 19. The CDR3 nucleotides are TGTGCCATCAGTGACGGGAAACTAGCGAAAGGGAGAGGAGCCTACGAGCAGTACTTC. Its protein is CAISDGKLAKGRGAYEQYF.

V and J are TRBV7-9 and TRBJ2-2; D uncertain. V lost 1 base and J 1 base, leaving 13 bases between the germline ends. This CDR3 is 17 amino acids long. CDR1 SEHNR and CDR2 FQNEAQ come from the germline V gene (reference sequence). The CDR3 sequence is CASSLEGRWRNTGELFF. The CDR3 coding sequence is TGTGCCAGCAGCTTAGAAGGTCGCTGGCGGAACACCGGGGAGCTGTTTTTT. Full variable domain (remainder filled in from reference TRBV7-9 and TRBJ2-2): DTGVSQNPRHKITKRGQNVTFRCDPISEHNRLYWYRQTLGQGPEFLTYFQNEAQLEKSRLLSDRFSAERPKGSFSTLEIQRTEQGDSAMYLCASSLEGRWRNTGELFFGEGSRLTVL.

The genes are TRBV7-9 and TRBJ2-6; 7 bases fit TRBD1. There are 16 residues in the CDR3. With V trimmed by 5 bases and J by 2 bases, 6 bases remained unmatched. In germline, CDR1 is SEHNR, CDR2 FQNEAQ (reference sequence). The CDR3 sequence: CASSRRTGAGANVLTF. The CDR3 DNA reads as TGTGCCAGCAGCCGAAGAACAGGGGCTGGGGCCAACGTCCTGACTTTC. Based on the CDR3 plus reference TRBV7-9 and TRBJ2-6, the full variable domain is DTGVSQNPRHKITKRGQNVTFRCDPISEHNRLYWYRQTLGQGPEFLTYFQNEAQLEKSRLLSDRFSAERPKGSFSTLEIQRTEQGDSAMYLCASSRRTGAGANVLTFGAGSRLTVL.

The chain has TRBV28 and TRBJ1-2; no reliable D call. The germline gives CDR1 MDHEN, CDR2 SYDVKM. With 1 base removed from V and 8 bases from J, the gap between germline ends came to 8 bases. The CDR3 runs to 12 residues. The CDR3 DNA is TGTGCCAGCAGTTTATACCGGTCGGGCTACACCTTC. It codes for CASSLYRSGYTF.

The CDR3 protein is CASRPPGDGNTEAFF. CDR3 nucleotide sequence: TGTGCCAGCAGGCCCCCCGGGGATGGGAACACTGAAGCTTTCTTT. This chain joins TRBV28 and TRBJ1-1; no clear D. Germline assignment: CDR1 MDHEN and CDR2 SYDVKM. The CDR3 extends over 15 amino acids. Trimming took 6 bases from V and 1 from J, leaving 15 bases between them.

The chain links TRBV2 to TRBJ2-1, with D unresolved. This CDR3 spans 15 amino acids. Germline CDR1 is SNHLY and CDR2 is FYNNEI. V was cut by 3 bases and J by 0 bases, with 9 bases left in between. CDR3 residues: CASSEASISYNEQFF. The CDR3 DNA reads as TGTGCCAGCAGTGAGGCCTCAATCTCCTACAATGAGCAGTTCTTC.

This CDR3 reads CAWNMNTEAFF. The CDR3 DNA follows: TGTGCCTGGAATATGAACACTGAAGCTTTCTTT. The gene calls are TRBV30 and TRBJ1-1; D is unresolved. The CDR3 is 11 residues long. Germline-derived CDR1 and CDR2 are GTSNPN and SVGIG (reference sequence). Trimming pared 4 bases from V and 0 bases from J, leaving 3 bases between.

The chain links TRBV6-5 to TRBJ1-1, with D perhaps TRBD1 (5 bases). The germline V gene has CDR1 MNHEY and CDR2 SVGAGI. The V gene lost 6 bases and the J gene lost 4 bases, with 15 bases spanning the gap. The CDR3 runs 14 residues. The CDR3 DNA sequence: TGTGCCAGCAGACCCCGGGGGGGTACCACTGAAGCTTTCTTT. It translates to CASRPRGGTTEAFF.

This clone was counted a few times. The genes are TRBV6-1 and TRBJ1-5, with D hard to call. Trimming shortened V by 3 bases and J by 6 bases, and 3 bases separated the two germline ends. Germline lookup yields CDR1 MNHNS and CDR2 SASEGT. CDR3 size: 11 residues. The CDR3 DNA reads as TGTGCCAGCAGTGATGTTCAGCCCCAGCATTTT. Protein: CASSDVQPQHF.

The chain is built from TRBV29-1 and TRBJ2-7; the D is unclear. Germline V lookup: CDR1 SQVTM, CDR2 ANQGSEA. This CDR3 has 12 amino acids. The V end was cut by 4 bases, the J end by 2 bases, with 9 bases between. CDR3 in amino acids: CSVGPGTYEQYF. DNA for the CDR3: TGCAGCGTTGGTCCGGGCACCTACGAGCAGTACTTC.

The rearrangement joins TRBV4-2 to TRBJ2-3; TRBD1 agrees at 7 bases. With 2 bases clipped from V and 5 bases from J, the junction kept 10 bases outside the gene matches. In germline, CDR1 is LGHNA, CDR2 YNFKEQ. This CDR3 is 16 amino acids long. The CDR3 protein is CASSQLDRPLGDTQYF. The CDR3 DNA sequence: TGTGCCAGCAGCCAACTGGACAGGCCCTTAGGAGATACGCAGTATTTT.

The V and J genes are TRBV5-1 and TRBJ2-1; TRBD2 aligns across 8 bases. There are 12 residues in the CDR3. Germline lookup yields CDR1 SGHRS and CDR2 YFSETQ. Unmatched junction bases numbered 5, after V lost 2 bases and J lost 13 bases. The CDR3 sequence is CASSLLAGPQFF. CDR3 bases: TGCGCCAGCAGCTTATTAGCGGGACCCCAGTTCTTC.

This clone has just one count. J is TRBJ2-3 and V is TRBV15; no firm D call. The CDR3 sequence is 14 residues long. CDR1 and CDR2 from the germline V gene are LNHNV and YYDKDF (reference sequence). Between the trimmed V and J ends, which lost 0 bases and 3 bases, there was a span of 7 bases. CDR3 amino acids: CATSRDRATDTQYF. CDR3 coding DNA: TGTGCCACCAGCAGAGATCGAGCGACAGATACGCAGTATTTT. Looking up the rest from reference TRBV15 and TRBJ2-3 gives the full variable domain: DAMVIQNPRYQVTQFGKPVTLSCSQTLNHNVMYWYQQKSSQAPKLLFHYYDKDFNNEADTPDNFQSRRPNTSFCFLDIRSPGLGDTAMYLCATSRDRATDTQYFGPGTRLTVL.

The chain couples TRBV5-4 to TRBJ2-7; tentative D call: TRBD2 (6 bases). Trimming shortened V by 4 bases and J by 2 bases, and 13 bases separated the two germline ends. Germline CDR1 and CDR2: SGHNT and YYREEE (reference sequence). The CDR3 runs 14 residues. CDR3 region: CASSPGGGPYEQYF. CDR3 bases: TGTGCCAGCAGCCCTGGGGGAGGACCCTACGAGCAGTACTTC.

The chain combines TRBV21-1 with TRBJ2-5. TRBV21-1 has pseudogene status. The CDR3 spans 13 residues. The DNA for the CDR3 is TGTGCCAGCAGCGAGGGGACCCAAGAGACCCAGTACTTC. Translation: CASSEGTQETQYF.

This rearrangement joins TRBV19 to TRBJ2-7, with D unclear. This CDR3 is built from 13 residues. Trimming left V 3 bases short and J 6 bases short, with 12 bases between. In germline, CDR1 is LNHDA, CDR2 SQIVND (reference sequence). CDR3 sequence: CASSIRLQFEQYF. As DNA, the CDR3 is TGTGCCAGTAGTATCCGACTCCAATTCGAGCAGTACTTC.

The genes are TRBV11-2 and TRBJ2-7; 12 nucleotides align to TRBD1. The ends lost 6 bases at V and 4 bases at J; junction bases unmatched: 7. The length of the CDR3 is 15 residues. Germline V CDR1 and CDR2: SGHAT, FQNNGV. CDR3: CASRAPGQGAYEQYF. In DNA, the CDR3 is TGTGCCAGCAGAGCACCGGGACAGGGGGCTTACGAGCAGTACTTC.

This sequence joins TRBV30 and TRBJ2-7, with 7 bases fitting TRBD1. The V and J ends lost 3 bases and 5 bases, in that order; junction bases with no gene match: 13. The germline CDR1 and CDR2 sequences are GTSNPN and SVGIG (reference sequence). The CDR3 is 15 residues long. CDR3 residues: CAWSIPTGEINEQYF. CDR3 DNA: TGTGCCTGGAGCATCCCTACAGGGGAGATAAACGAGCAGTACTTC.

The CDR3 region is CAISRISGSSYNEQFF. The CDR3 DNA is TGTGCCATCAGCCGAATTAGCGGCAGCTCCTACAATGAGCAGTTCTTC. V and J are TRBV10-3 and TRBJ2-1, with D perhaps TRBD2 (6 bases). The CDR3 sequence is 16 residues long. V was cut by 6 bases and J by 0 bases, with 15 bases left in between. Germline V gene lookup returns CDR1 ENHRY and CDR2 SYGVKD.

V gene TRBV5-1 combines with J gene TRBJ2-1; TRBD2 aligns across 10 bases. Germline V gene data show CDR1 as SGHRS and CDR2 as YFSETQ. This CDR3 is built from 16 residues. Losses at the gene ends were 0 bases for V and 4 bases for J; bases not matched to a gene: 4. Here the CDR3 DNA reads TGCGCCAGCAGCTTGGAGGGACTAGCGCTTTACAATGAGCAGTTCTTC. Protein: CASSLEGLALYNEQFF.

As DNA, the CDR3 is TGCGCCAGCAGCTTGGAACCAGTGGGGACCGGGGAGCTGTTTTTT. This gives the protein CASSLEPVGTGELFF. The rearrangement links TRBV5-1 to TRBJ2-2; D is ambiguous. CDR3 length equals 15 residues. The V end was cut by 0 bases, the J end by 5 bases, with 11 bases between. Germline lookup yields CDR1 SGHRS and CDR2 YFSETQ. Full variable domain (rest looked up from reference TRBV5-1 and TRBJ2-2): KAGVTQTPRYLIKTRGQQVTLSCSPISGHRSVSWYQQTPGQGLQFLFEYFSETQRNKGNFPGRFSGRQFSNSRSEMNVSTLELGDSALYLCASSLEPVGTGELFFGEGSRLTVL.